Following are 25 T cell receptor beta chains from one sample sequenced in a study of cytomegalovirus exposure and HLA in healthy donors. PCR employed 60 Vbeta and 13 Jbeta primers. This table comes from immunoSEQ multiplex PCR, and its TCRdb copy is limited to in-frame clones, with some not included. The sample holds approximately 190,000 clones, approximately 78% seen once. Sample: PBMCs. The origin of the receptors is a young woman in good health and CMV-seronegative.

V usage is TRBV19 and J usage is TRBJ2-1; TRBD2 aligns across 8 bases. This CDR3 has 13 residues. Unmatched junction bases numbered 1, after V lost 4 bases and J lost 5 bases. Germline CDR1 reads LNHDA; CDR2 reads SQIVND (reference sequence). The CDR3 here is CASSTGGDNEQFF. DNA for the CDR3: TGTGCCAGTAGTACGGGGGGGGACAATGAGCAGTTCTTC.

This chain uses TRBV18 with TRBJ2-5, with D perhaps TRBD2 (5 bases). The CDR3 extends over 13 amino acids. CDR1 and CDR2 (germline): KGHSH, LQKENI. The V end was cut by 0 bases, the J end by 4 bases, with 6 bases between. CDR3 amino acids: CASSPPAVETQYF. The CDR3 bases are TGTGCCAGCTCACCACCAGCGGTAGAGACCCAGTACTTC.

Here the CDR3 DNA reads TGTGCCAGCAGCACGTCACTCCAACCCTCCTACGAGCAGTACTTC. Its translation: CASSTSLQPSYEQYF. This sequence joins TRBV6-5 and TRBJ2-7; no clear D. The CDR3 length is 15 residues. The V and J ends lost 6 bases and 0 bases respectively, with 15 bases between them. Germline loops: CDR1 MNHEY, CDR2 SVGAGI.

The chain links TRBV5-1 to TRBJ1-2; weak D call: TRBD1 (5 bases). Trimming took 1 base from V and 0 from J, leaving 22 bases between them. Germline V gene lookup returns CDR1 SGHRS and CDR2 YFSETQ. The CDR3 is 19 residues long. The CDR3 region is CASSLIQGPYETPNYGYTF. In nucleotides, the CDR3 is TGCGCCAGCAGCTTGATTCAGGGTCCGTACGAGACACCTAACTATGGCTACACCTTC.

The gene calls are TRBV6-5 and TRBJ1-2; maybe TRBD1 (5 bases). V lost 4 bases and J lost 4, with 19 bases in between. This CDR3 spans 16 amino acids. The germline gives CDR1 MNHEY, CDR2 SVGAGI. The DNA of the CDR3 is TGTGCCAGCAGTTCCTCTGGGGCAGCCAGATTCTATGGCTACACCTTC. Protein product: CASSSSGAARFYGYTF.

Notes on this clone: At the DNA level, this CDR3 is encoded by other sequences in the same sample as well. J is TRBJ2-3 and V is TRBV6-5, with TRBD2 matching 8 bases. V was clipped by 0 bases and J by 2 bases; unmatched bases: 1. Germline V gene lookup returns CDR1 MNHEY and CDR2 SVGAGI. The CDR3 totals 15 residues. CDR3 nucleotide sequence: TGTGCCAGCAGTTACTCGGGACTAGACACAGATACGCAGTATTTT. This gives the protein CASSYSGLDTDTQYF.

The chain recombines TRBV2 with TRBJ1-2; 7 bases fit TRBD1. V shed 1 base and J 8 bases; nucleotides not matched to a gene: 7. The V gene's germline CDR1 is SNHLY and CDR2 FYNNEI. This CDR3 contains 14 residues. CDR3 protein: CASSEGPRGRGYTF. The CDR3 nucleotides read TGTGCCAGCAGTGAAGGTCCGAGGGGGCGCGGCTACACCTTC.

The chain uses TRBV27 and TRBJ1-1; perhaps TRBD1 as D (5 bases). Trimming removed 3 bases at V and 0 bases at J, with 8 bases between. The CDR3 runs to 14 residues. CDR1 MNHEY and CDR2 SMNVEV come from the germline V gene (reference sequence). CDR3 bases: TGTGCCAGCAGTTTGGGGGGATTGAACACTGAAGCTTTCTTT. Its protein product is CASSLGGLNTEAFF.

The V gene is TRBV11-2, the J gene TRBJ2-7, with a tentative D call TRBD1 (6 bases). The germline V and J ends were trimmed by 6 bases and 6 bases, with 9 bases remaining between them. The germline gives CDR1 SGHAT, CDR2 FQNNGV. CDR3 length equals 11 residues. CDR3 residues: CASSQGPEQYF. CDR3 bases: TGTGCCAGCAGTCAGGGGCCCGAGCAGTACTTC.

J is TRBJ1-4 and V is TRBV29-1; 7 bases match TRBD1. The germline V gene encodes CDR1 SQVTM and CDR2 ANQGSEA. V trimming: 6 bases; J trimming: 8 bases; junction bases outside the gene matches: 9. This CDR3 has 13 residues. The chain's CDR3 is CSVRQGLGEKLFF. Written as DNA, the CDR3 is TGCAGCGTCAGACAGGGTCTTGGGGAAAAACTGTTTTTT.

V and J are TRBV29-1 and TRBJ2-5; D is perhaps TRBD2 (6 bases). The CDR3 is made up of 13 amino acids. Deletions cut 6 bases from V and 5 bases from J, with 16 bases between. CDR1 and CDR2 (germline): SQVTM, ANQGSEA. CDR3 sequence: CSVFGGEEETQYF. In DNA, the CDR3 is TGCAGCGTCTTCGGGGGAGAGGAGGAGACCCAGTACTTC.

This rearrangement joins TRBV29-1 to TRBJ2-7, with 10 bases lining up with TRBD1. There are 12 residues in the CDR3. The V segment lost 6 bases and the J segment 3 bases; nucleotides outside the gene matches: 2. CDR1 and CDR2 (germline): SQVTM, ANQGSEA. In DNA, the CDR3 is TGCAGCGTCAGGGACAGGGGCTACGAGCAGTACTTC. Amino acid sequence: CSVRDRGYEQYF.

The CDR3: CASSDRIHTEAFF. For the CDR3, the DNA is TGTGCCAGCAGTGACAGGATACACACTGAAGCTTTCTTT. The chain uses TRBV6-1 and TRBJ1-1; D gene ambiguous. Germline V gene data show CDR1 as MNHNS and CDR2 as SASEGT. V lost 3 bases and J lost 3, with 8 bases in between. The CDR3 has 13 residues.

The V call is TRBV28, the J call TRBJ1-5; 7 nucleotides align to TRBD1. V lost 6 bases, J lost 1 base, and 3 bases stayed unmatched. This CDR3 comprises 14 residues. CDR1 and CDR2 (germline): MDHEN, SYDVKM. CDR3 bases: TGTGCCAGCAGACCAGGGGGGAGCAATCAGCCCCAGCATTTT. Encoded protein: CASRPGGSNQPQHF. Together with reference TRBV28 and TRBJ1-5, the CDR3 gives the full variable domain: DVKVTQSSRYLVKRTGEKVFLECVQDMDHENMFWYRQDPGLGLRLIYFSYDVKMKEKGDIPEGYSVSREKKERFSLILESASTNQTSMYLCASRPGGSNQPQHFGDGTRLSIL.

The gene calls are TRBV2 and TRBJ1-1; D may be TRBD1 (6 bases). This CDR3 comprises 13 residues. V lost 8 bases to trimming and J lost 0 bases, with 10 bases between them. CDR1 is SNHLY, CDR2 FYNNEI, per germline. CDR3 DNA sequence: TGTGCCAGCGGGCAGGGGATGAACACTGAAGCTTTCTTT. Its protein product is CASGQGMNTEAFF.

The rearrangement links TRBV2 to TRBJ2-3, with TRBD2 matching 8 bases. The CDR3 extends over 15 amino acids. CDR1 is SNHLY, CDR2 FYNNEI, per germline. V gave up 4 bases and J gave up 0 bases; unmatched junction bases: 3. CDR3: CASSVTSGSTDTQYF. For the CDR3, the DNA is TGTGCCAGCAGTGTCACTAGCGGTAGCACAGATACGCAGTATTTT.

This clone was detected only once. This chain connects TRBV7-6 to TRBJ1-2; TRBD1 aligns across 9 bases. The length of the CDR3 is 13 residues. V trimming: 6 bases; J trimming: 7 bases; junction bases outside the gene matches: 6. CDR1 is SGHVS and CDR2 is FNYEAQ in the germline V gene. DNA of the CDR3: TGTGCCAGCAGGCACACAGGGGGCTCTGGCTACACCTTC. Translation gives CASRHTGGSGYTF.

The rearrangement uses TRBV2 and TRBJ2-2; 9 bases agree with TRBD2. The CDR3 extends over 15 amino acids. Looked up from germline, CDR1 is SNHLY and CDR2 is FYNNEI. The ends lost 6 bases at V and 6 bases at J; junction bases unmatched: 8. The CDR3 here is CASRDSGRGSGELFF. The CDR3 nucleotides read TGTGCCAGCAGGGATAGCGGGAGAGGTTCCGGGGAGCTGTTTTTT.

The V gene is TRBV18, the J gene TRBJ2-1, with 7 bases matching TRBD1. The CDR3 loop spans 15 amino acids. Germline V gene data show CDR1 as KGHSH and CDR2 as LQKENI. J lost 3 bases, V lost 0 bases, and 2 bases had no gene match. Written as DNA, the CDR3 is TGTGCCAGCTCACCACCAGGGGGCTACTACAATGAGCAGTTCTTC. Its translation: CASSPPGGYYNEQFF.

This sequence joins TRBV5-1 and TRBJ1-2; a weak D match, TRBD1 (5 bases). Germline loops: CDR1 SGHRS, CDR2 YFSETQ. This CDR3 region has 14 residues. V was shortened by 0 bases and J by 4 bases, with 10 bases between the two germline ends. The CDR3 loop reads CASSLERGTYGYTF. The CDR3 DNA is TGCGCCAGCAGCTTGGAAAGGGGCACCTATGGCTACACCTTC.

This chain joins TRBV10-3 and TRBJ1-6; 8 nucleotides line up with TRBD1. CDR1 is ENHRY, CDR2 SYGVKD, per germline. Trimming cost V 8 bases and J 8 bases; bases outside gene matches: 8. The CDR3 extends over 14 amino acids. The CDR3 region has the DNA TGTGCCATCTCGGACAGGGAAGGGGATTCACCCCTCCACTTT. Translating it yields CAISDREGDSPLHF.

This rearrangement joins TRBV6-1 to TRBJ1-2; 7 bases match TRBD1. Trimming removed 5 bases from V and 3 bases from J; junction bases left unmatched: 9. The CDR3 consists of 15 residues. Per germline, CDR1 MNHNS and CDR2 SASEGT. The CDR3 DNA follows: TGTGCCAGCAGTATAAGACAGGGTAGGGACTATGGCTACACCTTC. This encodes CASSIRQGRDYGYTF.

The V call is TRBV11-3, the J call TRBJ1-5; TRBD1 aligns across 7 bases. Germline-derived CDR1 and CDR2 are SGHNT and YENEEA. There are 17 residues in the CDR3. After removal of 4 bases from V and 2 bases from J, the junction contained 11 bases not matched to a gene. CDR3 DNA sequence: TGTGCCAGCAGCTGGGACAGAACCCTTAAGGGCAATCAGCCCCAGCATTTT. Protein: CASSWDRTLKGNQPQHF.

CDR3 DNA sequence: TGTGCCAGCAGTTCGACAGGGTCATACATATTTGGCTACACCTTC. Protein sequence: CASSSTGSYIFGYTF. The rearrangement links TRBV27 to TRBJ1-2; TRBD1 matches at 7 bases. This CDR3 spans 15 amino acids. Unmatched junction bases numbered 12, after V lost 4 bases and J lost 7 bases. Germline CDR1 is MNHEY and CDR2 is SMNVEV (reference sequence).

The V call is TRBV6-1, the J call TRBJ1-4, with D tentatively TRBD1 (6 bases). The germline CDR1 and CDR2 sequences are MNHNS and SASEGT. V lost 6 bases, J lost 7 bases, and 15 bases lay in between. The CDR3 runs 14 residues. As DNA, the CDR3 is TGTGCCAGCAGCCCCACAGGGTTGGGTGAAAAACTGTTTTTT. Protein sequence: CASSPTGLGEKLFF.